The subject of this entry is one T cell receptor (beta chain). Its matching antigen is unknown. Genomic DNA belonging to each subset was distributed in equal measure over several immunoSEQ plates. Sequencing was performed with immunoSEQ multiplex PCR; in TCRdb, only in-frame clones are kept and a portion is missing. The sample lists 2,500,000 or so clones, 85% to 95% seen once, with around 0.38% in the top ten. Caucasian adults living in Nashville, Tennessee, provided all samples. The data derive from a study of shared clonotypes between healthy human individuals. Turning to the study itself: CD4 naive cells filled three plates per donor, CD4 memory three, CD8 naive two and CD8 memory one.

Whole-study results and caveats: Clonotypes shared by all four sorted-subset donors had higher generation probabilities than non-shared clonotypes.

Trimming pared 6 bases from V and 0 bases from J, leaving 14 bases between. Germline lookup yields CDR1 KGHSH and CDR2 LQKENI. The CDR3 sequence is 15 residues long. The sequenced sample was naive CD4+ T cells from PBMCs. Subset in this sample: CD45RA+ positively selected. The gene calls are TRBV18 and TRBJ1-1; TRBD1 might be the D (5 bases). This clonotype originated in a man aged 18 to 30 in good health. Some clones in this sample may be carry-over from other donors' samples. The CDR3 coding sequence is TGTGCCAGCTCCACCTCCGGGACCGTGAACACTGAAGCTTTCTTT. It yields the protein CASSTSGTVNTEAFF. The full variable domain, rest sourced from reference TRBV18 and TRBJ1-1, is NAGVMQNPRHLVRRRGQEARLRCSPMKGHSHVYWYRQLPEEGLKFMVYLQKENIIDESGMPKERFSAEFPKEGPSILRIQQVVRGDSAAYFCASSTSGTVNTEAFFGQGTRLTVV.